Below are 21 T cell receptor beta chains sequenced from a single sample in a study of a mutant IDH1 vaccine in newly diagnosed glioma. The assay was immunoSEQ multiplex PCR, and TCRdb's table has in-frame clones only and misses some. Of tens of thousands of clones in the sample, 85% to 95% were seen once. Time point noted: week 35, safety follow-up. Alongside topical imiquimod, each dose of vaccine comprised 300 ug of mutant IDH1 20-mer peptide. Antigens of these TCRs are unknown. Source: PBMCs, taken from a glioma patient whose treatment included an IDH1 peptide vaccine. These receptors originate from a man aged 45-65 years with glioma.

This rearrangement joins TRBV6-1 to TRBJ2-5; 7 bases agree with TRBD1. Germline V lookup: CDR1 MNHNS, CDR2 SASEGT. V shed 5 bases, J shed 4 bases, and the junction held 7 bases outside the gene matches. CDR3 size: 14 residues. CDR3 sequence: CASSRQGIRETQYF. The CDR3 DNA reads as TGTGCCAGCAGTCGACAGGGTATCCGAGAGACCCAGTACTTC.

The V call is TRBV7-2, the J call TRBJ2-1; 10 bases are shared with TRBD1. Germline trimming cut 3 bases from V and 4 bases from J; bases unmatched to any gene: 3. Germline V gene lookup returns CDR1 SGHTA and CDR2 FQGNSA. There are 15 residues in the CDR3. The CDR3 DNA reads as TGTGCCAGCAGCTTTAGGGGACAGGGGTACAATGAGCAGTTCTTC. Residues: CASSFRGQGYNEQFF. Full variable domain (rest looked up from reference TRBV7-2 and TRBJ2-1): GAGVSQSPSNKVTEKGKDVELRCDPISGHTALYWYRQSLGQGLEFLIYFQGNSAPDKSGLPSDRFSAERTGGSVSTLTIQRTQQEDSAVYLCASSFRGQGYNEQFFGPGTRLTVL.

This rearrangement joins TRBV27 to TRBJ2-7, with 12 bases matching TRBD2. The length of the CDR3 is 17 residues. The trim removed 4 bases at V and 5 bases at J, leaving 12 bases unmatched. Germline V gene sequence: CDR1 MNHEY, CDR2 SMNVEV (reference sequence). The chain's CDR3 is CASSWLAGGPKGNEQYF. The CDR3 DNA sequence: TGTGCCAGCAGTTGGCTAGCGGGGGGGCCAAAGGGGAACGAGCAGTACTTC.

The chain joins TRBV19 to TRBJ2-2; 9 bases are a match to TRBD1. The CDR3 has 14 residues. Per germline, CDR1 LNHDA and CDR2 SQIVND (reference sequence). V trimming: 11 bases; J trimming: 1 base; junction bases outside the gene matches: 5. The CDR3 here is CACKGQGNTGELFF. For the CDR3, the DNA is TGTGCCTGTAAGGGACAGGGGAACACCGGGGAGCTGTTTTTT.

This clone appeared once. The rearrangement joins TRBV6-1 to TRBJ2-7; D could derive from TRBD1 or TRBD2 (5 bases each). This CDR3 is 16 amino acids long. CDR1 is MNHNS, CDR2 SASEGT, per germline. V lost 4 bases, J lost 2 bases, and 18 bases lay in between. The DNA of the CDR3 is TGTGCCAGCAGTGTGGGACGGGAATCGGTCGCCTACGAGCAGTACTTC. Amino acid sequence: CASSVGRESVAYEQYF.

V and J are TRBV5-1 and TRBJ2-3; 10 bases agree with TRBD2. The germline V gene encodes CDR1 SGHRS and CDR2 YFSETQ. V shed 1 base, J shed 7 bases, and the junction held 6 bases outside the gene matches. This CDR3 is 15 amino acids long. CDR3 in DNA: TGCGCCAGCAGCTTGACTAGCGGGGAGGGGTATACGCAGTATTTT. Residues: CASSLTSGEGYTQYF.

The CDR3 DNA reads TGTGCCAGCAGCCAAGATACCCTTTACAATGAGCAGTTCTTC. Translated: CASSQDTLYNEQFF. The chain carries TRBV14 and TRBJ2-1; D ambiguous. Deletions cut 0 bases from V and 4 bases from J, with 7 bases between. The CDR3 loop spans 14 amino acids. The germline V gene encodes CDR1 SGHDN and CDR2 FVKESK.

This chain links TRBV5-8 with TRBJ1-5, with 7 bases fitting TRBD1. V shed 4 bases and J 4 bases; nucleotides not matched to a gene: 11. The CDR3 runs to 16 residues. CDR1 is SGHTS and CDR2 is YDEGEE in the germline V gene. DNA for the CDR3: TGTGCCAGCAGCCTTTCCCCGGGCAGGGGGAATCAGCCCCAGCATTTT. Translated: CASSLSPGRGNQPQHF. Using reference TRBV5-8 and TRBJ1-5 for the parts outside the CDR3, the full variable domain is EAGVTQSPTHLIKTRGQQATLRCSPISGHTSVYWYQQALGLGLQFLLWYDEGEERNRGNFPPRFSGRQFPNYSSELNVNALELEDSALYLCASSLSPGRGNQPQHFGDGTRLSIL.

The V gene is TRBV18, the J gene TRBJ1-1; D is unclear. The V and J ends lost 7 bases and 4 bases respectively, with 16 bases between them. The CDR3 totals 14 residues. Germline lookup yields CDR1 KGHSH and CDR2 LQKENI. The DNA for the CDR3 is TGTGCCAGCTTTGCCACAGTGACTGGCACTGAAGCTTTCTTT. Encoded protein: CASFATVTGTEAFF.

The chain has TRBV7-9 and TRBJ2-5, with a tentative D call TRBD1 (5 bases). V was shortened by 7 bases and J by 5 bases, with 14 bases between the two germline ends. This CDR3 has 13 residues. Germline CDR1 reads SEHNR; CDR2 reads FQNEAQ (reference sequence). CDR3 loop: CASTSPGSETQYF. The CDR3 DNA follows: TGTGCCAGCACCTCGCCAGGGTCGGAGACCCAGTACTTC.

The gene calls are TRBV28 and TRBJ2-7; TRBD2 is a possible D gene (6 bases). V shed 3 bases and J shed 4 bases, with 19 bases lying between them. This CDR3 region has 16 residues. CDR1 MDHEN and CDR2 SYDVKM come from the germline V gene. The CDR3 sequence is CASSLEGMGGEYEQYF. CDR3 bases: TGTGCCAGCAGTTTGGAGGGCATGGGGGGAGAATACGAGCAGTACTTC. Looking up the rest from reference TRBV28 and TRBJ2-7 gives the full variable domain: DVKVTQSSRYLVKRTGEKVFLECVQDMDHENMFWYRQDPGLGLRLIYFSYDVKMKEKGDIPEGYSVSREKKERFSLILESASTNQTSMYLCASSLEGMGGEYEQYFGPGTRLTVT.

The chain combines TRBV5-1 with TRBJ2-7; no clear D gene. The CDR3 covers 11 residues. Germline V lookup: CDR1 SGHRS, CDR2 YFSETQ. V was shortened by 3 bases and J by 2 bases, with 3 bases between the two germline ends. In nucleotides, the CDR3 is TGCGCCAGCAGCTCCGCCTACGAGCAGTACTTC. It yields the protein CASSSAYEQYF.

The chain has TRBV5-6 and TRBJ2-4, with a possible D match to TRBD2 (5 bases). Germline V gene lookup returns CDR1 SGHDT and CDR2 YYEEEE. V dropped 4 bases and J dropped 9 bases, with 11 bases sitting between them. The CDR3 sequence is 12 residues long. This CDR3 reads CASSPGTGIQYF. The CDR3 nucleotides are TGTGCCAGCAGCCCGGGAACCGGCATTCAGTACTTC.

CDR3 region: CASSGDTGELFF. The CDR3, as DNA: TGTGCCAGCAGTGGGGACACCGGGGAGCTGTTTTTT. The chain links TRBV28 to TRBJ2-2; D gene unclear. Germline V gives CDR1 MDHEN, CDR2 SYDVKM. The CDR3 has 12 amino acids. Trimming removed 5 bases from V and 3 bases from J, with 4 bases in between.

The chain recombines TRBV4-2 with TRBJ1-1, with TRBD1 identical over 7 bases. This CDR3 is 15 amino acids long. The junction had 2 bases not matched to a gene; V was cut back by 1 base and J by 0 bases. Germline CDR1 LGHNA, CDR2 YNFKEQ. This chain's CDR3 is CASSQGDSLNTEAFF. The CDR3 DNA follows: TGTGCCAGCAGCCAAGGGGACAGCTTGAACACTGAAGCTTTCTTT.

The table lists this clone with a count of one. The chain uses TRBV2 and TRBJ2-5; tentatively, D is TRBD2 (7 bases). The CDR3 is 14 residues long. Germline V gives CDR1 SNHLY, CDR2 FYNNEI. The V end lost 4 bases, the J end lost 2 bases, and 11 bases lay between the germline ends. The CDR3 bases are TGTGCCAGCAGTGTTGCGGGGGCACAAGAGACCCAGTACTTC. It is translated as CASSVAGAQETQYF.

The CDR3 bases are TGTGCCAGCAGTGGACTAGGCGGGGGTCGAATGGAGACCCAGTACTTC. Residues: CASSGLGGGRMETQYF. V gene TRBV2 combines with J gene TRBJ2-5; the match to TRBD2 covers 7 bases. Trimming at V came to 4 bases and at J to 5 bases, leaving 13 bases not matched to a gene. The CDR3 has 16 amino acids. The germline V gene encodes CDR1 SNHLY and CDR2 FYNNEI.

The chain recombines TRBV4-2 with TRBJ2-3, with 8 bases that match TRBD1. Germline CDR1 and CDR2: LGHNA and YNFKEQ. There are 15 residues in the CDR3. Germline trimming cut 4 bases from V and 2 bases from J; bases unmatched to any gene: 5. Here the CDR3 reads CASSPRTGTTDTQYF. The CDR3 nucleotides read TGTGCCAGCAGCCCCCGGACAGGGACCACAGATACGCAGTATTTT.

V and J are TRBV5-1 and TRBJ2-1, with D possibly matching TRBD1 (6 bases). From germline, CDR1 is SGHRS and CDR2 YFSETQ. V lost 6 bases to trimming and J lost 1 base, with 17 bases between them. This CDR3 has 16 amino acids. CDR3 sequence reads: CASTHQDRISYNEQFF. CDR3 bases: TGCGCCAGCACTCACCAAGACAGGATATCCTACAATGAGCAGTTCTTC.

The V call is TRBV7-2, the J call TRBJ2-7; tentative D call: TRBD2 (6 bases). The V gene's germline CDR1 is SGHTA and CDR2 FQGNSA. V lost 2 bases and J 1 base, leaving 12 bases between the germline ends. CDR3 length: 15 residues. Written as DNA, the CDR3 is TGTGCCAGCAGCTTACGCGTGGAGGGGTCCTACGAGCAGTACTTC. Its translation is CASSLRVEGSYEQYF.

This chain joins TRBV5-1 and TRBJ1-2; 7 nucleotides align to TRBD1. The V gene end was trimmed by 0 bases and the J gene end by 2 bases; junction bases not matched to a gene: 10. Germline lookup yields CDR1 SGHRS and CDR2 YFSETQ. The CDR3 spans 17 residues. CDR3 nucleotide sequence: TGCGCCAGCAGCTTGGGTGCGGGACAGAGAGGGAACTATGGCTACACCTTC. Amino acids: CASSLGAGQRGNYGYTF.